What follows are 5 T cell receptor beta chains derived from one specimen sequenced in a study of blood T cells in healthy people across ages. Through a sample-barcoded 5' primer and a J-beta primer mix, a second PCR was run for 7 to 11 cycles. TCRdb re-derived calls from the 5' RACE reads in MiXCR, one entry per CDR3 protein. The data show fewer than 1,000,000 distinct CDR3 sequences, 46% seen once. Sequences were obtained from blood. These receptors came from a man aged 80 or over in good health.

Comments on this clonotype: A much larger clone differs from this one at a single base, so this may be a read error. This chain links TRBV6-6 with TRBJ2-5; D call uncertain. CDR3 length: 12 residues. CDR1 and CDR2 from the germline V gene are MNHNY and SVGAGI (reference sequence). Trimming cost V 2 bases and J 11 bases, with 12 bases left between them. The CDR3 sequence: CASSYVIGEQYF. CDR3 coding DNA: TGTGCCAGCAGTTACGTAATAGGTGAGCAGTACTTC.

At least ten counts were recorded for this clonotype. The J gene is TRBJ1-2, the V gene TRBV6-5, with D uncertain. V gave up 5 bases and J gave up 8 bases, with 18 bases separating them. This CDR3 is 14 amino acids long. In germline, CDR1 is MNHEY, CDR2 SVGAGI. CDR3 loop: CASSPGPSARGYTF. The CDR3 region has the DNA TGTGCCAGCAGTCCGGGCCCGAGCGCACGAGGCTACACCTTC.

The CDR3 region is CSAFYPRDGHYEQYF. The CDR3 DNA is TGCAGTGCTTTCTATCCCCGGGACGGCCACTACGAGCAGTACTTC. The V and J genes are TRBV20-1 and TRBJ2-7; TRBD1 or TRBD2 may be the D gene (5 bases each). Germline CDR1 DFQATT, CDR2 SNEGSKA (reference sequence). This CDR3 has 15 residues. The V gene lost 5 bases and the J gene lost 3 bases, with 20 bases spanning the gap.

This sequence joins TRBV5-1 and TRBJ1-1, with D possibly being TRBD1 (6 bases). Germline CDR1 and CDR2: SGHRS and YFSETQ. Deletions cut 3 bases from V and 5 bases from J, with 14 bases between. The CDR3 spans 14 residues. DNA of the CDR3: TGCGCCAGCAGCTCGGAGGGGGGGAGGACTGAAGCTTTCTTT. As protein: CASSSEGGRTEAFF.

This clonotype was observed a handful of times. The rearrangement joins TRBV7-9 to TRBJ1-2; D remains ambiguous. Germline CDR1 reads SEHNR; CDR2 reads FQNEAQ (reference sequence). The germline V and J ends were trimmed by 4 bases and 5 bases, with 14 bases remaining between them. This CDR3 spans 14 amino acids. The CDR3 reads CASSSNRGTYGYTF. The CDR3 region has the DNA TGTGCCAGCAGCTCAAACCGGGGAACTTATGGCTACACCTTC.